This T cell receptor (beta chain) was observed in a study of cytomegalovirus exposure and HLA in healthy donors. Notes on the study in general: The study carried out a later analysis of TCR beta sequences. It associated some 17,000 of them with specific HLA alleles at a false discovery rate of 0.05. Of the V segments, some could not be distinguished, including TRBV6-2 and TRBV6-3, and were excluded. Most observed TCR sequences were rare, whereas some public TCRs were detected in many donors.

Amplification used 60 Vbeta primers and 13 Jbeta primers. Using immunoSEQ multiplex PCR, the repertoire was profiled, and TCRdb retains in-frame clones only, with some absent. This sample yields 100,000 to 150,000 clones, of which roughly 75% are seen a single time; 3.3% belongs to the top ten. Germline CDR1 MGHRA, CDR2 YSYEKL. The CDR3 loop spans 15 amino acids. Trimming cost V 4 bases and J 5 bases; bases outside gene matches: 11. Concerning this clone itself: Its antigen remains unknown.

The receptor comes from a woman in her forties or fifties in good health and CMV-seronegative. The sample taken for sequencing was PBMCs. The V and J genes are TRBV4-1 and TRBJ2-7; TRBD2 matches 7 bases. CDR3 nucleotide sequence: TGCGCCAGCAGCCCCTCCGAAAGACTAGCCCACGAGCAGTACTTC. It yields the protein CASSPSERLAHEQYF.